The clone carrying this T cell receptor beta chain was recorded only once. As yet, its antigen is unknown. This CDR3 has 14 amino acids. The germline gives CDR1 MDHEN, CDR2 SYDVKM. Between the trimmed V and J ends, which lost 7 bases and 4 bases, there was a span of 11 bases. The data were taken from a study of T cell responses to AZD1222 COVID-19 vaccine. Study overall: Timing groups of about 4 and about 12 weeks for second doses were pooled. General study findings and limits: Spike-specific TCRs gained breadth and depth after people received two AZD1222 doses. Sampled repertoires all dated from after the peak T cell response.

Here immunoSEQ multiplex PCR was the method, and the copy in TCRdb shows in-frame clones only, minus some. The profile shows 150,000 to 160,000 clones, more than 75% of them singletons. This receptor was identified in an adult in good health. Here the sequenced sample was peripheral blood, taken on day 0 of AZD1222 vaccination. The chain links TRBV28 to TRBJ1-6; D remains unclear. This chain's CDR3 is CASIQRSYNSPLHF. CDR3 coding DNA: TGTGCCAGCATACAGAGGAGTTATAATTCACCCCTCCACTTT. The whole variable domain, remainder taken from reference TRBV28 and TRBJ1-6, is DVKVTQSSRYLVKRTGEKVFLECVQDMDHENMFWYRQDPGLGLRLIYFSYDVKMKEKGDIPEGYSVSREKKERFSLILESASTNQTSMYLCASIQRSYNSPLHFGNGTRLTVT.